This entry features one T cell receptor beta chain sequence. The sample comes from a study of blood T cell repertoires in COVID-19. Overall study context: Researchers got acute and convalescent COVID-19 samples from the United States, Italy and Spain.

Symptom resolution, clearance, or two negative PCRs marked donors in Cohort 3 as recovered. Only in-frame clones appear in the TCRdb table, and some are missing; sequencing was by immunoSEQ multiplex PCR. The sample records 180,000 or so clones, over 80% being singletons. Sequences were obtained from PBMCs or T cells enriched from blood (not recorded which). The TCR originated in a woman aged 55-70 years who had recovered from COVID-19.

The CDR3 DNA reads as TGCGCCAGCAGCCCCCGGGACAGGGGGCGAGGGGAGCTGTTTTTT. Translation: CASSPRDRGRGELFF. The chain couples TRBV5-1 to TRBJ2-2; TRBD1 aligns across 12 bases. The CDR3 loop spans 15 amino acids. V lost 4 bases to trimming and J lost 8 bases; unmatched junction nucleotides: 6. Germline V lookup: CDR1 SGHRS, CDR2 YFSETQ.